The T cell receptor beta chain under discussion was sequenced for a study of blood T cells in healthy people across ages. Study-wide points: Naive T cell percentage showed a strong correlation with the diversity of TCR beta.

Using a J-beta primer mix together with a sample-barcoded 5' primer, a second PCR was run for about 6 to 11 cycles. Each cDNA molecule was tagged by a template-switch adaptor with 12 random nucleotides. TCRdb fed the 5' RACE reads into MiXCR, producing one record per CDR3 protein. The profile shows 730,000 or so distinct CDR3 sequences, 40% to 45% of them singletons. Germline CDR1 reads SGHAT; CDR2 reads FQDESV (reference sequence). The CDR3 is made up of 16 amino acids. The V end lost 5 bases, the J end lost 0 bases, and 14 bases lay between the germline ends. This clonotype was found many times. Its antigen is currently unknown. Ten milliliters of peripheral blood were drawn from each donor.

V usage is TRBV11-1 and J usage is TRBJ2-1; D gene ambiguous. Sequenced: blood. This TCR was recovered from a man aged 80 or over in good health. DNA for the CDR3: TGTGCCAGCAGCCCCCTTGACACGAGCTCCTACAATGAGCAGTTCTTC. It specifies CASSPLDTSSYNEQFF.